The entry below describes one TCR beta chain. The source of the sample is a study of cytomegalovirus exposure and HLA in healthy donors. This CDR3 comprises 14 residues. Germline lookup yields CDR1 MNHNS and CDR2 SASEGT. Trimming took 7 bases from V and 1 from J, leaving 14 bases between them. Only in-frame clones appear in the TCRdb table, and some are missing; sequencing was by immunoSEQ multiplex PCR. This table has about 160,000 clones, around four fifths appearing once. Separate from the approximately 670-subject first cohort was the roughly 130-subject validation cohort, to which the donors belonged.

What was sequenced was PBMCs. This sequence originates from a young man in good health and CMV-seropositive. The J gene is TRBJ2-7, the V gene TRBV6-1, with TRBD2 as a possible D gene (6 bases). The CDR3 region has the DNA TGTGCCAGCATTGGCCGGGGGTATTCCTACGAGCAGTACTTC. The encoded protein is CASIGRGYSYEQYF.